The 2 T cell receptor beta chains below come from one sample, sequenced in a study of T cells in Graves' hyperthyroidism and ophthalmopathy. TCR beta CDR3 region amplification was performed from RNA transcripts. The TCR CDR3 first-round RT-PCR relied on the HTBI primer set. TCRdb re-called the multiplex PCR reads through MiXCR, storing one row per CDR3 protein. The table shows under 400,000 distinct CDR3 sequences, with around a fifth occurring only once. Input material: blood. These receptors were taken from a woman in her forties or fifties with Graves' hyperthyroidism.

V usage is TRBV7-9 and J usage is TRBJ2-1; the D gene is possibly TRBD2 (7 bases). In germline, CDR1 is SEHNR, CDR2 FQNEAQ (reference sequence). Between the trimmed V and J ends, which lost 6 bases and 4 bases, there was a span of 13 bases. This CDR3 contains 14 residues. CDR3 sequence reads: CASSRGGTYNEQFF. As DNA, the CDR3 is TGTGCCAGCAGTAGGGGGGGGACGTACAATGAGCAGTTCTTC.

This clonotype has ten or more counts. Here the CDR3 DNA reads TGTGCCAGCAGCCAATTGGCTAGCGGGGAGACCCAGTACTTC. As protein: CASSQLASGETQYF. The chain employs TRBV14 and TRBJ2-5; 8 bases agree with TRBD2. V lost 2 bases and J lost 5; bases outside the gene matches: 4. The CDR3 length is 14 residues. Germline CDR1 reads SGHDN; CDR2 reads FVKESK. Supplemented by reference TRBV14 and TRBJ2-5, the full variable domain reads EAGVTQFPSHSVIEKGQTVTLRCDPISGHDNLYWYRRVMGKEIKFLLHFVKESKQDESGMPNNRFLAERTGGTYSTLKVQPAELEDSGVYFCASSQLASGETQYFGPGTRLLVL.